This record looks at one T cell receptor (beta chain) sequence and its context. This record belongs to a study of PD-1 blockade in classical Hodgkin lymphoma. Germline CDR1 is DFQATT and CDR2 is SNEGSKA (reference sequence). CDR3 length: 10 amino acids. V was clipped by 7 bases and J by 5 bases; unmatched bases: 1. Assay used: immunoSEQ multiplex PCR; TCRdb lists only in-frame clones, some missing. The sample contains about 21,000 clones, roughly 70% of which appear only once. After autologous stem cell transplantation all patients relapsed, and prior brentuximab vedotin exposure differed between cohorts.

Sequenced material: peripheral blood mononuclear cells (PBMCs), taken at baseline. The TCR sequence derives from a human donor with classical Hodgkin lymphoma. This sequence joins TRBV20-1 and TRBJ2-5; 7 bases fit TRBD2. The CDR3 DNA sequence: TGCAGTGTTAGCGGGGAGACCCAGTACTTC. Its protein is CSVSGETQYF.